This section outlines one TCR beta chain sequence together with its context. Its antigen is as yet unknown. The record originates from a study of beta chain features in type 1 diabetes. Points from the study as a whole: Across all four CD4+ subsets, people with type 1 diabetes showed modestly shorter TCRB CDR3s.

Based on CD45RO/CCR7/CD25/CD127/CD95/CD27, CD4+ regulatory, stem cell-like memory, naive and central memory cells were sorted. V was clipped by 4 bases and J by 0 bases; unmatched bases: 3. The CDR3 is 14 amino acids. The germline V gene has CDR1 MGHDK and CDR2 SYGVNS. The isolated RNA, all of it, was reverse transcribed, so expressed TCRB transcripts were what got sequenced. Clones were sequenced by immunoSEQ multiplex PCR, and TCRdb holds only the in-frame ones, with some missing. The sample lists about 700,000 clones, about an eighth occurring once. The sequencing input was naive CD4+ T cells from blood. This TCR derives from a man aged 18-30 years with type 1 diabetes. The chain employs TRBV25-1 and TRBJ2-7, with 7 positions matching TRBD1. In nucleotides, the CDR3 is TGTGCCAGCAGTGGGACAGGAAGCTCCTACGAGCAGTACTTC. It yields the protein CASSGTGSSYEQYF.